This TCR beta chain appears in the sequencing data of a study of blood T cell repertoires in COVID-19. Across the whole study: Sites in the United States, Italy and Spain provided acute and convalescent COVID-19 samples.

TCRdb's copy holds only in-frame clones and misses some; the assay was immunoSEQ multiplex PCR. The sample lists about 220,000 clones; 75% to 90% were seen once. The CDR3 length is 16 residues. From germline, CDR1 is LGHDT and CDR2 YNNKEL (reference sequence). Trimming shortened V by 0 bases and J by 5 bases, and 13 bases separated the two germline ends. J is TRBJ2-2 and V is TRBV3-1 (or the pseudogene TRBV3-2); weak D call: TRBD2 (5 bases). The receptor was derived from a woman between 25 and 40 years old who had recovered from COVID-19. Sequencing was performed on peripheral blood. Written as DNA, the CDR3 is TGTGCCAGCAGCCAAGATGCGGGTCTCCCAACCGGGGAGCTGTTTTTT. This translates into CASSQDAGLPTGELFF.